The clone carrying this T cell receptor (beta chain) showed up just a few times. Its target is not known. V gave up 4 bases and J gave up 4 bases; unmatched junction bases: 17. This CDR3 spans 18 amino acids. Germline V gene data show CDR1 as SEHNR and CDR2 as FQNEAQ (reference sequence). This specimen belongs to a study of T cell repertoires in cytomegalovirus infection. Using its own MiXCR run on the reads, TCRdb lists one record per CDR3 protein. The table lists 310,000 or so distinct CDR3 sequences, roughly 25% of them singletons. J is TRBJ2-3 and V is TRBV7-9; 7 positions match TRBD1. This TCR was recovered from a human donor in good health (CMV status not recorded). Some clones in this sample may be carry-over from other donors' samples. The sequencing here drew on cultured PBMCs, taken from culture after CMV antigen stimulation. The DNA of the CDR3 is TGTGCCAGCAGCTCTGATCGGACAGGTTTAGAAGTGGCAGATACGCAGTATTTT. As protein: CASSSDRTGLEVADTQYF.